The sample holds a few counts of the clone carrying this T cell receptor (beta chain). Germline V gene sequence: CDR1 SGHTA, CDR2 FQGNSA. V lost 10 bases, J lost 2 bases, and 21 bases lay in between. CDR3 length: 15 amino acids. Template switching created a universal primer site, and the cDNA included unique molecular identifiers. Via MiXCR, TCRdb re-called the 5' RACE reads, giving one row per CDR3 protein. Of under 900,000 distinct CDR3 sequences in the sample, roughly 18% were seen once. The data were obtained in a study of identical twins. The same data also went into a second study, on T cells expressing NK-cell markers. That work adds: HCMV seropositivity characterized most of the eight sequenced donors, and seronegativity one.

The clonotype was recovered from a woman between 18 and 29 years old in good health. The chain combines TRBV7-2 with TRBJ2-7; D might be TRBD1 (6 bases). Sequencing was done on a sample of PBMCs. The CDR3 bases are TGTGCCACCGAGAACCAACAGGGTTCTGCCTACGAGCAGTACTTC. It encodes CATENQQGSAYEQYF. Variable domain in full (rest from reference TRBV7-2 and TRBJ2-7): GAGVSQSPSNKVTEKGKDVELRCDPISGHTALYWYRQSLGQGLEFLIYFQGNSAPDKSGLPSDRFSAERTGGSVSTLTIQRTQQEDSAVYLCATENQQGSAYEQYFGPGTRLTVT.